What follows are 18 T cell receptor beta chains derived from one specimen sequenced in a study of cytomegalovirus exposure and HLA in healthy donors. Vbeta (60) and Jbeta (13) primers were used in the PCR. Only in-frame clones appear in the TCRdb table, and some are missing; sequencing was by immunoSEQ multiplex PCR. The sample records some 100,000 clones, 76% being singletons. Sequenced input: PBMCs. The origin of the receptors is a woman aged 50 to 60 in good health and CMV-seropositive.

V gene TRBV19 combines with J gene TRBJ1-1; 7 nucleotides match TRBD1. Germline V gene sequence: CDR1 LNHDA, CDR2 SQIVND (reference sequence). The CDR3 has 14 residues. Trimming removed 0 bases from V and 4 bases from J; junction bases left unmatched: 2. The CDR3 DNA sequence: TGTGCCAGTAGTATAGAGACAGGGCCCACTGAAGCTTTCTTT. Its translation: CASSIETGPTEAFF.

The chain is built from TRBV30 and TRBJ1-1; 7 bases agree with TRBD1. The CDR3 extends over 13 amino acids. Germline V gene sequence: CDR1 GTSNPN, CDR2 SVGIG (reference sequence). V was clipped by 3 bases and J by 0 bases; unmatched bases: 1. The CDR3: CAWRTGLNTEAFF. In nucleotides, the CDR3 is TGTGCCTGGAGGACAGGGTTGAACACTGAAGCTTTCTTT.

This clone was counted a single time. The chain combines TRBV21-1 with TRBJ1-6; no DNA check was done on the table's D call, TRBD1. TRBV21-1 corresponds to a pseudogene. This CDR3 has 21 residues. In nucleotides, the CDR3 is TGTGCCAGCAGCAAAGGGGCTCACACACACAGGGTATGGTCCTATAATCCACCCCTCCACTTT. Its protein is CASSKGAHTHRVWSYNPPLHF.

CDR3 DNA sequence: TGTGCCAGCATCGAGGCAGGGAGGACTGAAGCTTTCTTT. It yields the protein CASIEAGRTEAFF. The chain recombines TRBV6-5 with TRBJ1-1; the D gene is possibly TRBD1 (5 bases). V lost 7 bases, J lost 5 bases, and 14 bases lay in between. Looked up from germline, CDR1 is MNHEY and CDR2 is SVGAGI. CDR3 length: 13 residues.

The chain joins TRBV7-9 to TRBJ1-2, with D perhaps TRBD1 (5 bases). The CDR3 is 16 amino acids. V was trimmed by 1 base and J by 4 bases, leaving 16 bases between them. Per germline, CDR1 SEHNR and CDR2 FQNEAQ (reference sequence). The CDR3 sequence: CASSLVGREESYGYTF. In DNA form, the CDR3 reads TGTGCCAGCAGCTTAGTGGGCAGGGAAGAAAGCTATGGCTACACCTTC.

The V gene is TRBV14, the J gene TRBJ1-2; D gene uncertain. CDR1 and CDR2 (germline): SGHDN, FVKESK. CDR3 size: 11 residues. Trimming left V 7 bases short and J 4 bases short, with 7 bases between. The CDR3: CASKDSYGYTF. The CDR3 DNA reads TGTGCCAGCAAGGACTCCTATGGCTACACCTTC.

The chain links TRBV2 to TRBJ2-2; 7 bases fit TRBD1. The CDR3 totals 14 residues. Per germline, CDR1 SNHLY and CDR2 FYNNEI. The trim removed 7 bases at V and 5 bases at J, leaving 7 bases unmatched. Here the CDR3 DNA reads TGTGCCAGCACACTACAGGGGTCTACCGGGGAGCTGTTTTTT. This codes for CASTLQGSTGELFF.

The table lists this clone with a count of one. The genes are TRBV4-2 and TRBJ2-5, with a weak D call TRBD2 (6 bases). Trimming removed 0 bases from V and 4 bases from J, with 15 bases in between. The V gene's germline CDR1 is LGHNA and CDR2 YNFKEQ. The CDR3 has 16 residues. CDR3 residues: CASSQDIGGTRETQYF. The CDR3 coding sequence is TGTGCCAGCAGCCAAGATATCGGGGGAACTCGAGAGACCCAGTACTTC.

The chain recombines TRBV25-1 with TRBJ1-4; a possible D gene is TRBD1 (6 bases). Germline values: CDR1 MGHDK, CDR2 SYGVNS. There are 17 residues in the CDR3. V was clipped by 5 bases and J by 0 bases, with 16 bases between them. The CDR3 here is CASSPTDRDATNEKLFF. CDR3 DNA: TGTGCCAGCAGTCCCACGGACAGAGATGCAACTAATGAAAAACTGTTTTTT.

This chain connects TRBV2 to TRBJ1-2; maybe TRBD1 (5 bases). The germline gives CDR1 SNHLY, CDR2 FYNNEI. V was trimmed by 6 bases and J by 7 bases, leaving 15 bases between them. The CDR3 has 13 amino acids. The CDR3 DNA follows: TGTGCCAGCAGCCCCTCGGAGGGGTTTGGCTACACCTTC. As protein: CASSPSEGFGYTF.

The V gene is TRBV6-5, the J gene TRBJ1-6; D is perhaps TRBD1 (6 bases). Germline CDR1 and CDR2: MNHEY and SVGAGI. The CDR3 is made up of 15 amino acids. V gave up 6 bases and J gave up 9 bases, with 18 bases separating them. The chain's CDR3 is CASSLATGVGSPLHF. DNA of the CDR3: TGTGCCAGCAGCTTGGCGACAGGCGTTGGTTCACCCCTCCACTTT.

This CDR3 is CASSLGDRDTEAFF. The CDR3 DNA reads TGCGCCAGCAGCTTGGGGGACAGGGACACTGAAGCTTTCTTT. V is TRBV5-1 and J is TRBJ1-1; 9 bases align to TRBD1. The CDR3 spans 14 residues. Germline values: CDR1 SGHRS, CDR2 YFSETQ. With V trimmed by 0 bases and J by 3 bases, 0 bases remained unmatched.

The CDR3 reads CASRAGGSGLDTF. The CDR3, as DNA: TGTGCCAGCAGGGCGGGGGGAAGTGGACTCGACACCTTC. The rearrangement links TRBV11-2 to TRBJ1-2; tentatively, D is TRBD1 (5 bases). Per the germline V gene, CDR1 is SGHAT and CDR2 is FQNNGV. The CDR3 is 13 residues long. V was cut by 6 bases and J by 12 bases, with 20 bases left in between.

The rearrangement joins TRBV30 to TRBJ2-5; TRBD2 matches 8 bases. Germline CDR1 is GTSNPN and CDR2 is SVGIG (reference sequence). This CDR3 spans 13 amino acids. Trimming took 5 bases from V and 5 from J; bases not matched to a gene: 7. In DNA, the CDR3 is TGTGCCTGGGCCCCCGGGGGGGTGGAGACCCAGTACTTC. This codes for CAWAPGGVETQYF.

The chain couples TRBV4-2 to TRBJ1-2, with TRBD1 as a possible D gene (6 bases). The CDR3 extends over 15 amino acids. V was trimmed by 4 bases and J by 2 bases, leaving 14 bases between them. The germline gives CDR1 LGHNA, CDR2 YNFKEQ. The CDR3 DNA follows: TGTGCCAGCAGCCCACCCACAGGGATCAACTATGGCTACACCTTC. This gives the protein CASSPPTGINYGYTF.

This chain links TRBV11-2 with TRBJ2-5, with TRBD2 matching 8 bases. The junction had 6 bases not matched to a gene; V was cut back by 5 bases and J by 1 base. The length of the CDR3 is 15 residues. Germline values: CDR1 SGHAT, CDR2 FQNNGV. The CDR3 bases are TGTGCCAGCAGCCCGCTTCGGGGGGGCCAAGAGACCCAGTACTTC. Residues: CASSPLRGGQETQYF.

This clone was detected once. The V gene is TRBV13, the J gene TRBJ2-7, with D hard to call. Germline V gives CDR1 PRHDT, CDR2 FYEKMQ (reference sequence). V was pared by 5 bases and J by 2 bases, with 19 bases between. This CDR3 has 16 residues. The DNA for the CDR3 is TGTGCCAGCAGCCCGAGGAGACGGTCTCCTACCTACGAGCAGTACTTC. Translation gives CASSPRRRSPTYEQYF.

The chain employs TRBV4-1 and TRBJ2-7; maybe TRBD2 (5 bases). The CDR3 extends over 16 amino acids. Per germline, CDR1 MGHRA and CDR2 YSYEKL. V lost 0 bases and J 2 bases, leaving 14 bases between the germline ends. The CDR3 nucleotides read TGCGCCAGCAGCCAAGACAGAAGGGAGCCGCCCTACGAGCAGTACTTC. It codes for CASSQDRREPPYEQYF.